Listed below are T cell receptor beta chains from one sample, sequenced in a study of blood T cell repertoires in COVID-19. Only in-frame clones appear in the TCRdb table, and some are missing; sequencing was by immunoSEQ multiplex PCR. The sample shows about 220,000 clones, 84% of them seen only once. The sequencing sample was made of peripheral blood. These receptors were obtained from a man in his forties or fifties with active or convalescent COVID-19. CDR3s leave out the opening cysteine and the closing phenylalanine or tryptophan.

J: TRBJ1-5; V: TRBV6-2/TRBV6-3; CDR3: ASSIRDSNQPQH
J: TRBJ2-1; V: TRBV9; CDR3: ASSVSGAGAYNEQF
J: TRBJ2-3; V: TRBV20-1; CDR3: SASGTSGTTDTQY
J: TRBJ1-2; V: TRBV4-3; CDR3: ASSAWGVGYYGYT
J: TRBJ1-5; V: TRBV6-6; CDR3: ASSYEGGMGQPQH
J: TRBJ2-5; V: TRBV6-6; CDR3: ASSLQGETQY
J: TRBJ1-5; V: TRBV6-1; CDR3: ASSEGSGGGQPQH
J: TRBJ2-2; V: TRBV6-4; CDR3: ASRTGGETGELF
J: TRBJ2-2; V: TRBV7-2; CDR3: ASTPGRVGVNTGELF
J: TRBJ2-1; V: TRBV9; CDR3: ASSVAGLYNEQF
J: TRBJ1-5; V: TRBV7-2; CDR3: ASSLDGRGVQPQH
J: TRBJ2-1; V: TRBV11-1; CDR3: ASSLLADSEQF
J: TRBJ2-5; V: TRBV29-1; CDR3: SVRQGKRETQY
J: TRBJ2-3; V: TRBV15; CDR3: ATSRDTSGPSTDTQY
J: TRBJ1-2; V: TRBV24-1; CDR3: ATSDRIYGYT
J: TRBJ2-3; V: TRBV4-1; CDR3: ASSQGLAGSLYTQY
J: TRBJ1-5; V: TRBV6-2/TRBV6-3; CDR3: ASSAGTGLGDQPQH
J: TRBJ2-6; V: TRBV6-2/TRBV6-3; CDR3: ASSYSGGGANVLT
J: TRBJ1-2; V: TRBV21-1; CDR3: ASSKIECEAGYT
J: TRBJ1-1; V: TRBV4-3; CDR3: ASSQGLLGRGMHGVDTEAF
J: TRBJ2-1; V: TRBV19; CDR3: ASSISSVNNEQF
J: TRBJ2-2; V: TRBV10-3; CDR3: ATRSMTVNTGELF
J: TRBJ2-6; V: TRBV2; CDR3: ASSEYGGASGANVLT
J: TRBJ2-3; V: TRBV4-3; CDR3: ASSQGLRTSHTDTQY
J: TRBJ1-2; V: TRBV6-5; CDR3: ASSYRGGYGYT
J: TRBJ2-2; V: TRBV7-3; CDR3: ASSPPGTGELF
J: TRBJ2-3; V: TRBV5-6; CDR3: ASSFFSVRTDTQY
J: TRBJ1-5; V: TRBV7-9; CDR3: ASSYGAGGRLGNQPQH
J: TRBJ1-5; V: TRBV7-9; CDR3: ASATGSLNQPQH
J: TRBJ2-1; V: TRBV27; CDR3: ASSPGTDYNEQF
J: TRBJ2-2; V: TRBV5-4; CDR3: ASSPGQGRGGELF
J: TRBJ2-5; V: TRBV9; CDR3: ASSVDLEETQY
J: TRBJ1-2; V: TRBV6-2/TRBV6-3; CDR3: ASTPSGVRGYT
J: TRBJ1-2; V: TRBV6-2/TRBV6-3; CDR3: ASSIRGYGYT
J: TRBJ1-2; V: TRBV4-1; CDR3: ASSQGVRDRVLGYT
J: TRBJ2-5; V: TRBV5-1; CDR3: ASTGGTEQETQY
J: TRBJ1-1; V: TRBV5-4; CDR3: ASSLTGGANTEAF
J: TRBJ1-6; V: TRBV6-5; CDR3: ASRGASRNSPLH
J: TRBJ1-2; V: TRBV29-1; CDR3: SVVRTGEGGYT
J: TRBJ2-1; V: TRBV19; CDR3: ASSIGTSGRYNEQF
J: TRBJ2-2; V: TRBV2; CDR3: ASSGQNTGELF
J: TRBJ2-2; V: TRBV5-5; CDR3: ASSLRLGQGTNTGELF
J: TRBJ2-2; V: TRBV6-4; CDR3: ASSFYSYTGELF
J: TRBJ1-2; V: TRBV18; CDR3: ASSPGRDSDGYT
J: TRBJ1-1; V: TRBV4-2; CDR3: ASSQGPRQAGEAF
J: TRBJ2-7; V: TRBV6-5; CDR3: ASSLTGASSYEQY
J: TRBJ1-2; V: TRBV6-5; CDR3: ASSYFGGNYGYT